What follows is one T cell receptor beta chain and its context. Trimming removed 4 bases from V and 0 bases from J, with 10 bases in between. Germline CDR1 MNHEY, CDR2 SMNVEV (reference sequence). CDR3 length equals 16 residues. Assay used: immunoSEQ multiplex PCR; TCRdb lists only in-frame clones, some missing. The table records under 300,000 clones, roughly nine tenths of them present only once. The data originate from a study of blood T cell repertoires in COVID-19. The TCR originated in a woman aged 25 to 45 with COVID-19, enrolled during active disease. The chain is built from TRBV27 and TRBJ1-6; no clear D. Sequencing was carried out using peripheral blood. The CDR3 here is CASSSLMSSYNSPLHF. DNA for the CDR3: TGTGCCAGCAGTTCCTTGATGAGCTCCTATAATTCACCCCTCCACTTT.